This is a list of T cell receptor beta chains from one sample in a study of memory CD4+ T cells and cytomegalovirus serostatus. Some clones are missing from TCRdb's copy, which holds only in-frame ones; the method was immunoSEQ multiplex PCR. The sample contains 40,000 to 55,000 clones, 60% to 80% of which appear only once. The material sequenced was memory CD4+ T cells from blood. Receptor source: an adult in good health and CMV-seropositive. The CDR3 runs from the conserved cysteine through the conserved F or W. D genes are given only for firm matches. Clone size appears in some rows only: once, few, many, or a class for an expanded clone.

.,TRBJ1-1,few,TRBV2,TGTGCCAGCAACGTCGACAGGACTGATGAAGCTTTCTTT,CASNVDRTDEAFF
TRBD2,TRBJ2-2,.,TRBV19,TGTGCCAGTAGTGGTACCGGGACTAGCCCCACCGGGGAGCTGTTTTTT,CASSGTGTSPTGELFF
TRBD1,TRBJ2-1,once,TRBV5-1,TGCGCCAGCAGCTTGGATACAGGGGACAATGAGCAGTTCTTC,CASSLDTGDNEQFF
.,TRBJ1-4,few,TRBV18,TGTGCCAGCTCACCATCCGGACAGAAAAAACTGTTTTTT,CASSPSGQKKLFF
TRBD2,TRBJ2-1,.,TRBV5-1,TGCGCCAGCAGCTCTTTAGCGGGGGGGAGCGATGAGCAGTTCTTC,CASSSLAGGSDEQFF
TRBD1,TRBJ1-1,.,TRBV5-4,TGTGCCAGCATCGCAGGGGGCGCCGCTGAAGCTTTCTTT,CASIAGGAAEAFF
TRBD1,TRBJ2-2,.,TRBV6-1,TGTGCCAGCAGTGCTAGACAGGGGGCTGCCGGGGAGCTGTTTTTT,CASSARQGAAGELFF
.,TRBJ1-6,.,TRBV5-1,TGCGCCAGCAGCTTGGGGTCAGGATATAATTCACCCCTCCACTTT,CASSLGSGYNSPLHF
.,TRBJ2-7,.,TRBV28,TGTGCCAGCAGTTTGCGTATCGACAACCCCCCGTACGAGCAGTACTTC,CASSLRIDNPPYEQYF
.,TRBJ2-1,.,TRBV5-6,TGTGCCAGCAGCCTGGGGGACTGGGATCCCTCCTACAATGAGCAGTTCTTC,CASSLGDWDPSYNEQFF
.,TRBJ1-2,.,TRBV7-9,TGTGCCAGCAGCCGCGTCCGAGGGGCTAACTATGGCTACACCTTC,CASSRVRGANYGYTF
.,TRBJ1-6,.,TRBV27,TGTGCCAGCAGTTCCTCCGGGGATTCACCCCTCCACTTT,CASSSSGDSPLHF
.,TRBJ2-5,.,TRBV5-1,TGCGCCAGCAGGCCGCCCGGGGGGCGCCCACCGGTAGAGACCCAGTACTTC,CASRPPGGRPPVETQYF
.,TRBJ2-5,once,TRBV11-3,TGTGCCAGCAGCTCAACTAGCTTGGAGACCCAGTACTTC,CASSSTSLETQYF
TRBD2,TRBJ2-3,once,TRBV5-1,TGCGCCAGCAGCCGACTAGCGGACGCAGATACGCAGTATTTT,CASSRLADADTQYF
.,TRBJ2-5,.,TRBV29-1,TGCAGCGCCCGACCCTTTAGGGGCAGAGAGACCCAGTACTTC,CSARPFRGRETQYF